The 16 T cell receptor beta chains below were found in one sample sequenced in a study of blood T cell repertoires in COVID-19. Profiling relied on immunoSEQ multiplex PCR, and the TCRdb table lists in-frame clones only, not all of them. The table records approximately 170,000 clones, approximately 84% of them present only once. Source material: peripheral blood. These receptors all stem from a man between 40 and 49 years old who had recovered from COVID-19.

This clone was seen only a few times. The J gene is TRBJ1-5, the V gene TRBV9; D might be TRBD1 (6 bases). V lost 3 bases, J lost 4 bases, and 14 bases lay in between. This CDR3 is built from 15 residues. Germline V gives CDR1 SGDLS, CDR2 YYNGEE. DNA of the CDR3: TGTGCCAGCAGCGCCGGACAGACGACAAATCAGCCCCAGCATTTT. Its translation: CASSAGQTTNQPQHF.

The rearrangement links TRBV9 to TRBJ2-2; TRBD2 is a possible D gene (6 bases). V was clipped by 0 bases and J by 6 bases, with 15 bases between them. CDR3 length equals 16 residues. Germline-derived CDR1 and CDR2 are SGDLS and YYNGEE. CDR3 DNA: TGTGCCAGCAGCGTAGTAAGGGGAGGAGGGCCCGGGGAGCTGTTTTTT. Translation: CASSVVRGGGPGELFF.

This chain uses TRBV2 with TRBJ1-4; the match to TRBD1 covers 7 bases. The CDR3 is 14 residues long. The J segment lost 5 bases and the V segment lost 6 bases, leaving 6 bases of the junction unmatched. Per the germline V gene, CDR1 is SNHLY and CDR2 is FYNNEI. CDR3 sequence: CASRVDRANEKLFF. The CDR3 nucleotides are TGTGCCAGCAGGGTCGACAGGGCCAATGAAAAACTGTTTTTT.

The chain recombines TRBV6-5 with TRBJ2-7; possible D gene TRBD2, 6 bases. The CDR3 length is 14 residues. CDR1 is MNHEY, CDR2 SVGAGI, per germline. With 7 bases removed from V and 4 bases from J, the gap between germline ends came to 17 bases. CDR3 in DNA: TGTGCCAGCATCTGGGGCGGGAATCGTTACGAGCAGTACTTC. The encoded protein is CASIWGGNRYEQYF.

J is TRBJ2-5 and V is TRBV2; 10 bases line up with TRBD2. Losses at the gene ends were 8 bases for V and 2 bases for J; bases not matched to a gene: 8. Germline CDR1 is SNHLY and CDR2 is FYNNEI. The CDR3 loop spans 15 amino acids. CDR3 in amino acids: CASLLAGVWQETQYF. In DNA form, the CDR3 reads TGTGCCAGCCTTCTAGCGGGAGTATGGCAAGAGACCCAGTACTTC.

V is TRBV19 and J is TRBJ2-5; perhaps TRBD2 as D (6 bases). CDR3 size: 15 residues. V lost 2 bases and J lost 4, with 14 bases in between. Germline CDR1 reads LNHDA; CDR2 reads SQIVND (reference sequence). CDR3 residues: CASSIMLMGGETQYF. The CDR3 DNA reads as TGTGCCAGTAGTATAATGCTTATGGGAGGAGAGACCCAGTACTTC.

The J gene is TRBJ2-3, the V gene TRBV5-1; the match to TRBD2 covers 10 bases. The CDR3 has 16 residues. V lost 0 bases, J lost 2 bases, and 3 bases stayed unmatched. CDR1 and CDR2 from the germline V gene are SGHRS and YFSETQ. The CDR3 sequence: CASSLAGTSVTDTQYF. The DNA of the CDR3 is TGCGCCAGCAGCTTGGCCGGGACTAGCGTCACAGATACGCAGTATTTT.

On this clone itself: The junction differs from germline at one of its ends, possibly a read error. The V call is TRBV6-2 or TRBV6-3, the J call TRBJ2-3; 9 nucleotides match TRBD2. The CDR3 totals 18 residues. Germline lookup yields CDR1 MNHEY and CDR2 SVGEGT. CDR3 residues: CASSSPAPGLAFPDTQYF. The CDR3 coding sequence is TGTGCCAGCAGTTCACCTGCGCCGGGACTAGCTTTCCCAGATACACAGTATTTT.

This chain links TRBV4-1 with TRBJ2-5; D is perhaps TRBD2 (5 bases). The CDR3 sequence is 14 residues long. The germline CDR1 and CDR2 sequences are MGHRA and YSYEKL. V lost 0 bases and J lost 5, with 10 bases in between. The CDR3 coding sequence is TGCGCCAGCAGCCAAGAGGGGAGCGTTGAGACCCAGTACTTC. The encoded protein is CASSQEGSVETQYF.

The chain combines TRBV9 with TRBJ1-3; a weak D match, TRBD1 (5 bases). V lost 3 bases, J lost 2 bases, and 18 bases lay in between. There are 17 residues in the CDR3. CDR1 SGDLS and CDR2 YYNGEE come from the germline V gene. The CDR3 nucleotides read TGTGCCAGCAGCGAGCCACGGGGGGGTAGCCCTGGAAACACCATATATTTT. The encoded protein is CASSEPRGGSPGNTIYF.

The chain carries TRBV5-1 and TRBJ2-5, with TRBD1 identical over 10 bases. This CDR3 spans 14 amino acids. With 2 bases clipped from V and 6 bases from J, the junction kept 4 bases outside the gene matches. Germline V CDR1 and CDR2: SGHRS, YFSETQ. The CDR3 coding sequence is TGCGCCAGCAGCTTACCGGGACAGGGGCAGACCCAGTACTTC. Translation: CASSLPGQGQTQYF.

The genes are TRBV5-8 and TRBJ2-5; 9 bases match TRBD2. CDR3 length: 18 residues. Germline V gene lookup returns CDR1 SGHTS and CDR2 YDEGEE. The V and J ends lost 1 base and 0 bases, in that order; junction bases with no gene match: 10. CDR3 amino acids: CASSLSLAGNLYQETQYF. The CDR3 DNA is TGTGCCAGCAGCTTGTCTCTAGCGGGAAATTTGTACCAAGAGACCCAGTACTTC.

The chain couples TRBV6-1 to TRBJ1-2; 7 bases map to TRBD1. CDR1 MNHNS and CDR2 SASEGT come from the germline V gene. The CDR3 has 14 residues. The ends lost 3 bases at V and 3 bases at J; junction bases unmatched: 4. Written as DNA, the CDR3 is TGTGCCAGCAGTGAGACAGGGCCAGACTATGGCTACACCTTC. It translates to CASSETGPDYGYTF.

This chain connects TRBV9 to TRBJ1-1; D gene unclear. V was pared by 0 bases and J by 5 bases, with 8 bases between. Germline V gene lookup returns CDR1 SGDLS and CDR2 YYNGEE. This CDR3 has 13 residues. The CDR3 DNA is TGTGCCAGCAGCGTAGGGTTGCGGACTGAAGCTTTCTTT. This translates into CASSVGLRTEAFF.

The V gene is TRBV7-2, the J gene TRBJ2-1, with D tentatively TRBD2 (5 bases). Between the trimmed V and J ends, which lost 7 bases and 1 base, there was a span of 14 bases. CDR3 length equals 15 residues. Germline values: CDR1 SGHTA, CDR2 FQGNSA. CDR3 amino acids: CASIPGRGSYNEQFF. CDR3 nucleotide sequence: TGTGCCAGCATCCCAGGCCGGGGTTCCTACAATGAGCAGTTCTTC.

The chain joins TRBV7-9 to TRBJ2-1; TRBD2 aligns across 8 bases. CDR1 and CDR2 (germline): SEHNR, FQNEAQ (reference sequence). The CDR3 loop spans 15 amino acids. The ends lost 5 bases at V and 3 bases at J; junction bases unmatched: 6. The CDR3 DNA reads TGTGCCAGCAGCCCCAGTAGCGGGAACTACAATGAGCAGTTCTTC. Its translation is CASSPSSGNYNEQFF.